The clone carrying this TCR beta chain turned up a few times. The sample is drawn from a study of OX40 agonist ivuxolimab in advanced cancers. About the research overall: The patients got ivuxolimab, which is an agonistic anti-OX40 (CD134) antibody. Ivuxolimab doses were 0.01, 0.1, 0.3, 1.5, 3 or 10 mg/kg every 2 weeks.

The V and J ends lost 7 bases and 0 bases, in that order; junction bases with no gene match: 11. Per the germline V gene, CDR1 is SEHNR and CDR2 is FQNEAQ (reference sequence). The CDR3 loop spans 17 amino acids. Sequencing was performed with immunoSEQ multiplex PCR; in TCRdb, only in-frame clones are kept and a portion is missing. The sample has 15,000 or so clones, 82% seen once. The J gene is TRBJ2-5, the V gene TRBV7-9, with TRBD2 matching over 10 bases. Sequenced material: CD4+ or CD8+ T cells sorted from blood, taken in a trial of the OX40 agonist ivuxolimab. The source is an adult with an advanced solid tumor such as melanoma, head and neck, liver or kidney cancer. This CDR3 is CASTSGTSASYQETQYF. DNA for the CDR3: TGTGCCAGCACCTCCGGGACTAGCGCCTCGTACCAAGAGACCCAGTACTTC.